The rows below give T cell receptor beta chains drawn from one sample of a study of blood T cell repertoires in COVID-19. Clones were read by immunoSEQ multiplex PCR, and TCRdb kept only the in-frame ones, dropping some. Here the sample spans under 350,000 clones, around 92% being singletons. The sequenced material came from peripheral blood. The receptor source for this set is a woman aged 25 to 45 with COVID-19, enrolled during active disease. Both conserved end residues are part of each CDR3. A D gene is named only where the DNA matches it firmly. Only some rows state a clone size, as once, few, many or a class for expanded clones.

clone size: .; J gene: TRBJ1-6; V gene: TRBV11-2; D gene: TRBD1; CDR3 DNA: TGTGCCAGCAGCTCCGGACAGGGTACACCCCTCCACTTT; CDR3 protein: CASSSGQGTPLHF
clone size: .; J gene: TRBJ1-5; V gene: TRBV19; D gene: .; CDR3 DNA: TGTGCCAGTAGTGGGGGGGGGTGGAGCAATCAGCCCCAGCATTTT; CDR3 protein: CASSGGGWSNQPQHF
clone size: .; J gene: TRBJ1-5; V gene: TRBV5-1; D gene: TRBD1; CDR3 DNA: TGCGCCAGCAGCTTAGGACAGGCAAATCAGCCCCAGCATTTT; CDR3 protein: CASSLGQANQPQHF
clone size: .; J gene: TRBJ2-1; V gene: TRBV30; D gene: TRBD2; CDR3 DNA: TGTGCCTGGAGTCCAAGACTAGCGGGGATTTACAATGAGCAGTTCTTC; CDR3 protein: CAWSPRLAGIYNEQFF
clone size: .; J gene: TRBJ1-1; V gene: TRBV29-1; D gene: .; CDR3 DNA: TGCAGCGTCCGGGCAAGACAGCCCACATTCCCGGGTACTGAAGCTTTCTTT; CDR3 protein: CSVRARQPTFPGTEAFF
clone size: .; J gene: TRBJ1-2; V gene: TRBV24-1; D gene: .; CDR3 DNA: TGTGCCACCAGTGACGCGGGCGATGTTGATGGCTACACCTTC; CDR3 protein: CATSDAGDVDGYTF
clone size: many; J gene: TRBJ1-4; V gene: TRBV2; D gene: .; CDR3 DNA: TGTGCCAGTCAACGGGCAACTAATGAAAAACTGTTTTTT; CDR3 protein: CASQRATNEKLFF
clone size: .; J gene: TRBJ1-2; V gene: TRBV6-1; D gene: .; CDR3 DNA: TGTGCCAGCAGTGAAGGGGGGCAGACCCACTTC; CDR3 protein: CASSEGGQTHF
clone size: .; J gene: TRBJ2-1; V gene: TRBV4-3; D gene: .; CDR3 DNA: TGCGCCAGCAGCCACCTTCCGGGACAAAGGAACAATGAGCAGTTCTTC; CDR3 protein: CASSHLPGQRNNEQFF
clone size: .; J gene: TRBJ1-3; V gene: TRBV10-3; D gene: .; CDR3 DNA: TGTGCCATCAGTGAGTCGGGGCCCGGTGACACCATATATTTT; CDR3 protein: CAISESGPGDTIYF
clone size: .; J gene: TRBJ2-3; V gene: TRBV7-2; D gene: TRBD1; CDR3 DNA: TGTGCCAGCAGCCCCGGGACAGGGCAGTATTTT; CDR3 protein: CASSPGTGQYF
clone size: .; J gene: TRBJ2-6; V gene: TRBV19; D gene: .; CDR3 DNA: TGTGCCAGTAGTATTTCTGGTTCCTACTCTGGGGCCAACGTCCTGACTTTC; CDR3 protein: CASSISGSYSGANVLTF
clone size: .; J gene: TRBJ1-1; V gene: TRBV12-3/TRBV12-4; D gene: TRBD1; CDR3 DNA: TGTGCCAGCAGACCGGACAGGGACACTGAAGCTTTCTTT; CDR3 protein: CASRPDRDTEAFF
clone size: few; J gene: TRBJ1-2; V gene: TRBV2; D gene: TRBD1; CDR3 DNA: TGTGCCATTCAGCTTGGGACAGGGTCGCATGGCTACACCTTC; CDR3 protein: CAIQLGTGSHGYTF
clone size: .; J gene: TRBJ2-2; V gene: TRBV19; D gene: .; CDR3 DNA: TGTGCCAGTACCCTAGGGGGGGGCCTCAGCGGGGAGCTGTTTTTT; CDR3 protein: CASTLGGGLSGELFF
clone size: .; J gene: TRBJ1-4; V gene: TRBV7-9; D gene: TRBD1; CDR3 DNA: TGTGCCAGCAGCGGGACAGGCTTTATGAGATTGGAAAAACTGTTTTTT; CDR3 protein: CASSGTGFMRLEKLFF
clone size: .; J gene: TRBJ2-7; V gene: TRBV6-5; D gene: .; CDR3 DNA: TGTGCCAGCAGAAAAACTACAGGAGTCAGGGAGCAGTACTTC; CDR3 protein: CASRKTTGVREQYF
clone size: .; J gene: TRBJ1-1; V gene: TRBV6-1; D gene: TRBD1; CDR3 DNA: TGTGCCAGCAGTGAGGGACAGGAGAACACTGAAGCTTTCTTT; CDR3 protein: CASSEGQENTEAFF